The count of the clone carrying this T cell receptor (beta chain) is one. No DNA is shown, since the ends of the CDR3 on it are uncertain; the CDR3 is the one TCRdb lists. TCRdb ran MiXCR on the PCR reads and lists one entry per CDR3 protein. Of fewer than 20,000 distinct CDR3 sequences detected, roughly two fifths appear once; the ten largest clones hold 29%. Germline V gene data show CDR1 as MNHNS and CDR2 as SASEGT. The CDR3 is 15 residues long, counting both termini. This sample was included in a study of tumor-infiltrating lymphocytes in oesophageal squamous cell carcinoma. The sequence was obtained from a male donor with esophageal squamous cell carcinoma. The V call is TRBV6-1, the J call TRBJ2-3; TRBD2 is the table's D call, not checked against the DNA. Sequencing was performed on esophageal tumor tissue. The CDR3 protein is CASSEVAGGTDTKYF.